The 6 T cell receptor beta chains below all came from one sample that was sequenced in a study of T cells in Graves' hyperthyroidism and ophthalmopathy. TCR beta CDR3 regions were amplified from RNA transcripts. Carried out on the TCR CDR3, a first-round RT-PCR used the HTBI primer set. MiXCR, applied by TCRdb to the multiplex PCR reads, yields one record per CDR3 protein. Of 300,000 to 350,000 distinct CDR3 sequences listed, approximately 15% are singletons. Sequenced input: blood. These receptors all stem from a woman aged 30 to 39 with Graves' hyperthyroidism.

This clonotype has a handful of counts. The V and J genes are TRBV18 and TRBJ2-5; 7 bases map to TRBD2. Germline assignment: CDR1 KGHSH and CDR2 LQKENI. This CDR3 has 16 amino acids. Trimming at V came to 2 bases and at J to 5 bases, leaving 11 bases not matched to a gene. CDR3 loop: CASSPGTKSVEETQYF. The CDR3 nucleotides are TGTGCCAGCTCACCAGGGACTAAGTCAGTTGAGGAGACCCAGTACTTC.

At least ten counts were recorded for this clonotype. As DNA, the CDR3 is TGTGCCACCAGCAGAGCGGGAGGTCTAGAGACCCAGTACTTC. Residues: CATSRAGGLETQYF. The chain employs TRBV15 and TRBJ2-5, with 7 positions matching TRBD2. Germline lookup yields CDR1 LNHNV and CDR2 YYDKDF (reference sequence). CDR3 size: 14 residues. J was trimmed by 4 bases and V by 1 base; bases with no gene match: 3. The whole variable domain, filled in from reference TRBV15 and TRBJ2-5, reads DAMVIQNPRYQVTQFGKPVTLSCSQTLNHNVMYWYQQKSSQAPKLLFHYYDKDFNNEADTPDNFQSRRPNTSFCFLDIRSPGLGDTAMYLCATSRAGGLETQYFGPGTRLLVL.

The chain couples TRBV4-1 to TRBJ2-7, with D possibly TRBD2 on 5 matching bases. CDR1 and CDR2 from the germline V gene are MGHRA and YSYEKL. The CDR3 runs to 14 residues. V lost 1 base and J 6 bases, leaving 13 bases between the germline ends. Here the CDR3 DNA reads TGCGCCAGCAGCCAAGGGGCCGCGGGCTCCGAGCAGTACTTC. Amino acid sequence: CASSQGAAGSEQYF.

The V and J genes are TRBV19 and TRBJ2-3; D could derive from TRBD1 or TRBD2 (5 bases each). Trimming removed 4 bases from V and 2 bases from J, with 7 bases in between. CDR1 and CDR2 (germline): LNHDA, SQIVND (reference sequence). This CDR3 region has 13 residues. Written as DNA, the CDR3 is TGTGCCAGTAGTAGAGGGGACACAGATACGCAGTATTTT. Amino acids: CASSRGDTDTQYF.

This chain links TRBV30 with TRBJ1-5; a weak D match, TRBD1 (5 bases). The germline gives CDR1 GTSNPN, CDR2 SVGIG (reference sequence). Trimming stripped 0 bases from V and 7 bases from J, with 28 bases between. CDR3 length: 19 residues. DNA for the CDR3: TGTGCCTGGAGTGTAGGCGAAATGGCAGGGCCTGTTCCTTGGCAGCCCCAGCATTTT. Protein product: CAWSVGEMAGPVPWQPQHF. The full variable domain, completed using reference TRBV30 and TRBJ1-5, is SQTIHQWPATLVQPVGSPLSLECTVEGTSNPNLYWYRQAAGRGLQLLFYSVGIGQISSEVPQNLSASRPQDRQFILSSKKLLLSDSGFYLCAWSVGEMAGPVPWQPQHFGDGTRLSIL.

This clonotype occurred many times. The chain links TRBV5-1 to TRBJ1-1; D ambiguous. The CDR3 is 14 amino acids. V gave up 4 bases and J gave up 0 bases, with 10 bases separating them. CDR1 SGHRS and CDR2 YFSETQ come from the germline V gene. CDR3 coding DNA: TGCGCCAGCAGCCCGCCCCAGATGAACACTGAAGCTTTCTTT. The encoded protein is CASSPPQMNTEAFF. Variable domain in full (rest from reference TRBV5-1 and TRBJ1-1): KAGVTQTPRYLIKTRGQQVTLSCSPISGHRSVSWYQQTPGQGLQFLFEYFSETQRNKGNFPGRFSGRQFSNSRSEMNVSTLELGDSALYLCASSPPQMNTEAFFGQGTRLTVV.